These T cell receptor beta chains were read from a single sample in a study of blood T cell repertoires in COVID-19. Some clones are missing from TCRdb's copy, which holds only in-frame ones; the method was immunoSEQ multiplex PCR. This table has roughly 120,000 clones, about 88% appearing once. Sequences were obtained from peripheral blood. Receptors were obtained from a woman in her 70s who had recovered from COVID-19. Both conserved end residues are part of each CDR3. D genes are given only for firm matches. Part of the rows lack a size; the others show once, few, many or a class for expanded clones.

D gene	V gene	J gene	clone size	CDR3 DNA	CDR3 protein
.	TRBV5-4	TRBJ2-1	.	TGTGCCAGCAGCCCGGACGTCCAGCCCGAGGGCAATGAGCAGTTCTTC	CASSPDVQPEGNEQFF
.	TRBV20-1	TRBJ1-1	.	TGCAGTGCTAGTCTACAGGGAAGCACTGAAGCTTTCTTT	CSASLQGSTEAFF
TRBD1	TRBV7-9	TRBJ2-1	.	TGTGCCAGCAGCCGGACAGGGTCCGCCTACAATGAGCAGTTCTTC	CASSRTGSAYNEQFF
.	TRBV5-4	TRBJ2-2	.	TGTGCCAGCAGCTTTGGGGACTTTGACACCGGGGAGCTGTTTTTT	CASSFGDFDTGELFF
TRBD1	TRBV6-6	TRBJ1-1	few	TGTGCCAGCAGTTATTCGGGACAGGCGAACACTGAAGCTTTCTTT	CASSYSGQANTEAFF
.	TRBV19	TRBJ1-1	.	TGTGCCAGTAGTATCGTTGGACAGCCGAACACTGAAGCTTTCTTT	CASSIVGQPNTEAFF
.	TRBV5-1	TRBJ1-1	.	TGCGCCAGCAGCTTGGAAGGCGGGCTGAACACTGAAGCTTTCTTT	CASSLEGGLNTEAFF
TRBD2	TRBV6-2/TRBV6-3	TRBJ2-5	.	TGTGCCAGCAGTTTCGGGCTAGCGGGGAACCAAGAGACCCAGTACTTC	CASSFGLAGNQETQYF
.	TRBV7-9	TRBJ2-1	.	TGTGCCAGCAGCGAAGCCAGACAGTTTGGGTACAATGAGCAGTTCTTC	CASSEARQFGYNEQFF
.	TRBV7-9	TRBJ2-7	.	TGTGCCAGCAGCTTACAGACCTCCCCGAGGGACGAGCAGTACTTC	CASSLQTSPRDEQYF
TRBD2	TRBV2	TRBJ2-1	.	TGTGCCAGCAGTGAACGGCGGGGGGGCTTGGTCTTC	CASSERRGGLVF
TRBD1	TRBV11-3	TRBJ2-6	.	TGTGCCAGCAGCCCAGAGGACAGGGGGCAGACGTCTTTC	CASSPEDRGQTSF
.	TRBV5-6	TRBJ2-2	.	TGTGCCAGCAGCTTGTTTGTGAGGGTCCTGAACACCGGGGAGCTGTTTTTT	CASSLFVRVLNTGELFF
.	TRBV5-1	TRBJ2-1	.	TGCGCCAGCAGCTTGGCCGGACTCCAGTACAATGAGCAGTTCTTC	CASSLAGLQYNEQFF
.	TRBV7-9	TRBJ1-5	.	TGTGCCAGCAGCCCACAGGGTACTAGCAATCAGCCCCAGCATTTT	CASSPQGTSNQPQHF
.	TRBV25-1	TRBJ1-2	.	TGTGCCAGCAGTGAAGGGGGGGGAGGCTACACCTTC	CASSEGGGGYTF
.	TRBV11-2	TRBJ2-2	.	TGTGCCAGCAGCGACAAATGGGCAGCCACCGGGGAGCTGTTTTTT	CASSDKWAATGELFF
TRBD2	TRBV10-2	TRBJ2-2	once	TGCGCCAGCAGCGGGACTAGCGGGACGAACACCGGGGAGCTGTTTTTT	CASSGTSGTNTGELFF
.	TRBV4-3	TRBJ2-5	once	TGCGCCAGCAGCCAACAGACAGGCGTCCAAGAGACCCAGTACTTC	CASSQQTGVQETQYF
TRBD1	TRBV28	TRBJ1-5	.	TGTGCCAGCAGGTCCGGGACAGGGCTTTGGCAGCCCCAGCATTTT	CASRSGTGLWQPQHF
.	TRBV28	TRBJ1-4	.	TGTGCCAGCAGTTCTCACGGTGCAACTAATGAAAAACTGTTTTTT	CASSSHGATNEKLFF
.	TRBV30	TRBJ1-4	.	TGTGCCTGGAGCGGTAATGAAAAACTGTTTTTT	CAWSGNEKLFF
.	TRBV18	TRBJ2-5	.	TGTGCCAGCTCCCCGAGCCAGGGAATATCGGCAACCGAGACCCAGTACTTC	CASSPSQGISATETQYF
.	TRBV9	TRBJ2-1	.	TGTGCCAGCAGCCTCGGGACCTACAATGAGCAGTTCTTC	CASSLGTYNEQFF
TRBD1	TRBV18	TRBJ1-3	.	TGTGCCAGCTCAACGGGACAGGCAAACACCATATATTTT	CASSTGQANTIYF
.	TRBV5-1	TRBJ1-1	.	TGCGCCAGCAGCTTGGCGGGACTGCGGATGAACACTGAAGCTTTCTTT	CASSLAGLRMNTEAFF
TRBD2	TRBV10-3	TRBJ2-1	.	TGTGCCATTTCTCGGGGGGGGAAAGTCTCCTACAATGAGCAGTTCTTC	CAISRGGKVSYNEQFF
TRBD1	TRBV7-2	TRBJ2-5	.	TGTGCCAGCAGCAGGACAGGGGGGCAGACCCAGTACTTC	CASSRTGGQTQYF
.	TRBV7-2	TRBJ1-5	.	TGTGCCACCACTGCGATCTCTCAGCCCCAGCATTTT	CATTAISQPQHF
.	TRBV5-5	TRBJ2-3	.	TGTGCCAGCAGCTTGGTTGAGGGAGCCACAGATACGCAGTATTTT	CASSLVEGATDTQYF
TRBD2	TRBV7-9	TRBJ2-1	.	TGTGCCAGCAGCTTCCGACCCGGGACTAGCGCATACTCGGAGCAGTTCTTC	CASSFRPGTSAYSEQFF
.	TRBV9	TRBJ2-7	.	TGTGCCAGCAGCGTAATGGGGAGCTCCTACGAGCAGTACTTC	CASSVMGSSYEQYF
TRBD1	TRBV30	TRBJ2-7	.	TGTGCCTTCGCGGACAGGGTCCCCTTCGAGCAGTACTTC	CAFADRVPFEQYF
TRBD2	TRBV18	TRBJ2-2	.	TGTGCCAGCTCACCCACGATAGCGGGACCAAACACCGGGGAGCTGTTTTTT	CASSPTIAGPNTGELFF
TRBD1	TRBV7-9	TRBJ1-1	once	TGTGCCAGCAGCTTGGACAGGGTCAATGAAGCTTTCTTT	CASSLDRVNEAFF
TRBD1	TRBV12-3/TRBV12-4	TRBJ2-1	.	TGTGCCAGCAGTCCGGGACAGGGCAATGAGCAGTTCTTC	CASSPGQGNEQFF
.	TRBV3-1/TRBV3-2	TRBJ2-6	.	TGTGCCAGCAGCCAGGTAACAGGTACCTCTGGGGCCAACGTCCTGACTTTC	CASSQVTGTSGANVLTF
TRBD1	TRBV9	TRBJ2-1	.	TGTGCCAGCAGCGCCCAGGGGGCTAGCTCCTACAATGAGCAGTTCTTC	CASSAQGASSYNEQFF
.	TRBV18	TRBJ1-1	.	TGTGCCAGCCACCTGACGGCGGCGGGGACTGAAGCTTTCTTT	CASHLTAAGTEAFF
TRBD1	TRBV6-6	TRBJ2-7	.	TGTGCCAGCAGTTACCCCCAGGGGGCTAGTTACGAGCAGTACTTC	CASSYPQGASYEQYF
.	TRBV19	TRBJ1-3	.	TGTGCCAGTAGTATGGGGGGACCCTCTGGAAACACCATATATTTT	CASSMGGPSGNTIYF
.	TRBV19	TRBJ1-2	.	TGTGCCAGTAGTATGCGCCCGAGGAGAAACTATGGCTACACCTTC	CASSMRPRRNYGYTF
.	TRBV28	TRBJ1-2	.	TGTGCCAGCAGTTTAGGGCAGAACTATGGCTACACCTTC	CASSLGQNYGYTF
.	TRBV3-1/TRBV3-2	TRBJ1-5	.	TGTGCCAGCAGCCCGAAAGGGAGCAGAAGGGATAATCAGCCCCAGCATTTT	CASSPKGSRRDNQPQHF
.	TRBV7-8	TRBJ1-5	.	TGTGCCAGCAGCTTAGCGGAGGATCAGCCCCAGCATTTT	CASSLAEDQPQHF
.	TRBV20-1	TRBJ2-2	.	TGCAGTGCTAGTCCCCTCGGAGAGAAAGCCGGGGAGCTGTTTTTT	CSASPLGEKAGELFF
TRBD1	TRBV18	TRBJ1-5	.	TGTGCCAGCCAGGGACAGGCCAATCAGCCCCAGCATTTT	CASQGQANQPQHF
TRBD2	TRBV7-3	TRBJ2-5	.	TGTGCCAGCAGCTTACTAGCGGGAGGACAAGAGACCCAGTACTTC	CASSLLAGGQETQYF
TRBD1	TRBV7-9	TRBJ1-2	.	TGTGCCAGCAGCTTGCAGGGGGTGGCGTATGGCTACACCTTC	CASSLQGVAYGYTF
TRBD1	TRBV2	TRBJ1-2	.	TGTGCCAGCAGCGTAGACAGGGTTAACTATGGCTACACCTTC	CASSVDRVNYGYTF
TRBD1	TRBV10-3	TRBJ1-1	.	TGTGCCATCGCAAGACAGGGACCGAACACTGAAGCTTTCTTT	CAIARQGPNTEAFF